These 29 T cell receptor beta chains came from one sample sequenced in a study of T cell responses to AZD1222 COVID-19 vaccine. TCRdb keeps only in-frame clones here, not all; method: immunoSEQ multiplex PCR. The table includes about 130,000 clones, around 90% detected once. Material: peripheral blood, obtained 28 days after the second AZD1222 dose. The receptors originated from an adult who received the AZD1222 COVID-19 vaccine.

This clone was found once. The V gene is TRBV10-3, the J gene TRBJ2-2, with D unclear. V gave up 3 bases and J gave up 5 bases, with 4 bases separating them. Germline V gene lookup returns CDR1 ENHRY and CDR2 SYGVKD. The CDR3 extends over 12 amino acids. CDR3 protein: CAISERTGELFF. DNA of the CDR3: TGTGCCATCAGTGAACGGACCGGGGAGCTGTTTTTT.

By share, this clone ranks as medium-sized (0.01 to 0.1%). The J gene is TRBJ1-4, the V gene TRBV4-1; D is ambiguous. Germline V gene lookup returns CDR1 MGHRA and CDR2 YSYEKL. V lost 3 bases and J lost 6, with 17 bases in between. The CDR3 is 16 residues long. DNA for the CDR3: TGCGCCAGCAGCCACCCGGGAGGTCAGGAATATGAAAAACTGTTTTTT. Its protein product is CASSHPGGQEYEKLFF.

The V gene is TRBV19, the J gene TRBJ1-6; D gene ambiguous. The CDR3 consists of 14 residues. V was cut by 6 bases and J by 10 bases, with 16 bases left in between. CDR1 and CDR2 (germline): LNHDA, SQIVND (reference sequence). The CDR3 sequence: CASSPLREVSPLHF. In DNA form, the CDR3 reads TGTGCCAGTAGCCCCCTCCGGGAGGTCTCACCCCTCCACTTT.

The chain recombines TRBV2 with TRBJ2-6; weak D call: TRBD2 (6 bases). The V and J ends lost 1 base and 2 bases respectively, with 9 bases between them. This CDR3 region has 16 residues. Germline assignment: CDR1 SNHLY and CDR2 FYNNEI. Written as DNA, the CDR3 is TGTGCCAGCAGTGAAGGGAGGGGCGCTGGGGCCAACGTCCTGACTTTC. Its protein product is CASSEGRGAGANVLTF.

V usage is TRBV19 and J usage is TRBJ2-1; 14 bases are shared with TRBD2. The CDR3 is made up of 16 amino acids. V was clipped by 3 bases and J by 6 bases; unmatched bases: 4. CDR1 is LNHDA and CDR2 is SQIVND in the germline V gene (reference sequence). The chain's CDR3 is CASSMGTSGRLNEQFF. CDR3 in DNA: TGTGCCAGTAGTATGGGGACTAGCGGGAGACTCAATGAGCAGTTCTTC.

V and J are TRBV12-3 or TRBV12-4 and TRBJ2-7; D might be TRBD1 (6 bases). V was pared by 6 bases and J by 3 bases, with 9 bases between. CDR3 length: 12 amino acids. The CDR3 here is CASSPGVYEQYF. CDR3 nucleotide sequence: TGTGCCAGCAGCCCAGGGGTCTACGAGCAGTACTTC.

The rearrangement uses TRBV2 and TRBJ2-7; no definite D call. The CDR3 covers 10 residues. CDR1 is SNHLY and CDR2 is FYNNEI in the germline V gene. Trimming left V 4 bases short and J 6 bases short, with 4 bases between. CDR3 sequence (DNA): TGTGCCAGCAGTGTAGGCGAGCAGTACTTC. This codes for CASSVGEQYF.

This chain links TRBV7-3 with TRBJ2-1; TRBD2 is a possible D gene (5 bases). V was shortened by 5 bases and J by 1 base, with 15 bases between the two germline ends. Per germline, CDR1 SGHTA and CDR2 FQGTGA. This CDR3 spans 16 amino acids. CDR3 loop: CASSHSGAASYNEQFF. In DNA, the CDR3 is TGTGCCAGCAGCCACTCAGGAGCGGCATCCTACAATGAGCAGTTCTTC. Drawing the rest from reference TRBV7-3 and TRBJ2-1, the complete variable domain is GAGVSQTPSNKVTEKGKYVELRCDPISGHTALYWYRQSLGQGPEFLIYFQGTGAADDSGLPNDRFFAVRPEGSVSTLKIQRTERGDSAVYLCASSHSGAASYNEQFFGPGTRLTVL.

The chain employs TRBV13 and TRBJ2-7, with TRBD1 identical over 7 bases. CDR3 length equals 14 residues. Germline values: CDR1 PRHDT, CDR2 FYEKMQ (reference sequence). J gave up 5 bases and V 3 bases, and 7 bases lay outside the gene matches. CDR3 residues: CASSLTGSLHEQYF. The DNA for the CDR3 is TGTGCCAGCAGCTTGACAGGGAGTCTGCACGAGCAGTACTTC.

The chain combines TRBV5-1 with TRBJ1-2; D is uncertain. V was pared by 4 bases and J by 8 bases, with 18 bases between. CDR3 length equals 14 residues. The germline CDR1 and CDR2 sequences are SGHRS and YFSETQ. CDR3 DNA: TGCGCCAGCAGCCCATCCTGGATTAACACGGGCTACACCTTC. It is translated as CASSPSWINTGYTF.

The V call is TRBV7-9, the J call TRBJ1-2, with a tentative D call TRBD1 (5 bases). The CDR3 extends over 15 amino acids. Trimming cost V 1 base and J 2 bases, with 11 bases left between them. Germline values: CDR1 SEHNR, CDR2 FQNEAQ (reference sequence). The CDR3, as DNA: TGTGCCAGCAGCTTAGTTGGACACGAAAACTATGGCTACACCTTC. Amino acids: CASSLVGHENYGYTF.

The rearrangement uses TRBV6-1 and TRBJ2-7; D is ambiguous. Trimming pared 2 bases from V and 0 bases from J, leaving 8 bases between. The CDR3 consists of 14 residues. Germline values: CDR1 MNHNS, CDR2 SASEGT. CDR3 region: CASSERYDSYEQYF. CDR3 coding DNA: TGTGCCAGCAGTGAACGGTATGACTCCTACGAGCAGTACTTC.

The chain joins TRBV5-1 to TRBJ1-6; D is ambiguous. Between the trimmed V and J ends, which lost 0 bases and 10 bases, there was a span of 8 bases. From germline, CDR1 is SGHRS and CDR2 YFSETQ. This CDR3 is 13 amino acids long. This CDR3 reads CASSLGASSPLHF. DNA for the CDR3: TGCGCCAGCAGCTTGGGGGCATCCTCACCCCTCCACTTT.

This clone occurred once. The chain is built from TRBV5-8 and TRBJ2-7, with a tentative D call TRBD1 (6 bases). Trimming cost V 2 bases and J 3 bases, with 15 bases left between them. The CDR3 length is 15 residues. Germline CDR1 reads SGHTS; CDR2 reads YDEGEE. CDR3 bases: TGTGCCAGCAGCTTCCGCAGGGGCCCTATCTACGAGCAGTACTTC. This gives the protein CASSFRRGPIYEQYF.

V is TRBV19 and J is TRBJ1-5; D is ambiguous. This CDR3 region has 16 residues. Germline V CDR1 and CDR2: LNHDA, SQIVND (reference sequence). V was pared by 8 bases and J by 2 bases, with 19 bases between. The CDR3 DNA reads TGTGCCAGTGACCCCTCTCCTCCGGCGGGCAATCAGCCCCAGCATTTT. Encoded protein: CASDPSPPAGNQPQHF. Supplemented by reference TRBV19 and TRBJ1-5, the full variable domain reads DGGITQSPKYLFRKEGQNVTLSCEQNLNHDAMYWYRQDPGQGLRLIYYSQIVNDFQKGDIAEGYSVSREKKESFPLTVTSAQKNPTAFYLCASDPSPPAGNQPQHFGDGTRLSIL.

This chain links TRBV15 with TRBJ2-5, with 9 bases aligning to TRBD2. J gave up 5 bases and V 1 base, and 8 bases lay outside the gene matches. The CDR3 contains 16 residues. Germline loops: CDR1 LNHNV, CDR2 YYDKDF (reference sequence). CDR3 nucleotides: TGTGCCACCAGCAGAGTCGGTAGCGGGAGTTGGGAGACCCAGTACTTC. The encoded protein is CATSRVGSGSWETQYF. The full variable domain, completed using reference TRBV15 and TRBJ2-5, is DAMVIQNPRYQVTQFGKPVTLSCSQTLNHNVMYWYQQKSSQAPKLLFHYYDKDFNNEADTPDNFQSRRPNTSFCFLDIRSPGLGDTAMYLCATSRVGSGSWETQYFGPGTRLLVL.

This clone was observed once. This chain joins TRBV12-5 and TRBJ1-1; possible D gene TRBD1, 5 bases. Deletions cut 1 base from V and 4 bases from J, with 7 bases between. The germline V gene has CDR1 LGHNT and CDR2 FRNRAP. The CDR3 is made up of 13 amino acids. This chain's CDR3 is CASGLDQGTEAFF. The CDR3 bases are TGTGCTAGTGGTTTGGATCAGGGCACTGAAGCTTTCTTT.

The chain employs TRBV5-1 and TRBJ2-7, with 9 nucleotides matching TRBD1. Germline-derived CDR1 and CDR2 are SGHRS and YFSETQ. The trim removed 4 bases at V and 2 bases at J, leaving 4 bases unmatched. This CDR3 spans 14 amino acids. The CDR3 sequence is CASSHGQGPYEQYF. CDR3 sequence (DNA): TGCGCCAGCAGCCATGGACAGGGGCCCTACGAGCAGTACTTC.

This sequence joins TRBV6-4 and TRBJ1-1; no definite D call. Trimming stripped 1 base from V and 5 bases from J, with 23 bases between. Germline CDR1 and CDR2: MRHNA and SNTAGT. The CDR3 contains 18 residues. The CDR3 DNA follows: TGTGCCAGCAGTGACTTAGTTTTGGTGGCACAAAATGGGACTGAAGCTTTCTTT. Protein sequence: CASSDLVLVAQNGTEAFF.

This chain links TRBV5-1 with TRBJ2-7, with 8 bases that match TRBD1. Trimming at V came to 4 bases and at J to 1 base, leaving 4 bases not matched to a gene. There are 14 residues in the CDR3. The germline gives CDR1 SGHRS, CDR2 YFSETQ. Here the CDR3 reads CASSSRTGSYEQYF. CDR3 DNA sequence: TGCGCCAGCAGCAGTAGGACAGGGTCCTACGAGCAGTACTTC.

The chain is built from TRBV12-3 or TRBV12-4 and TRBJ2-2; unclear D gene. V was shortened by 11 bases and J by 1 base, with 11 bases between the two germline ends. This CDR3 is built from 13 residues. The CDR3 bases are TGTGCCGAAAAAAGCAGGAACACCGGGGAGCTGTTTTTT. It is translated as CAEKSRNTGELFF.

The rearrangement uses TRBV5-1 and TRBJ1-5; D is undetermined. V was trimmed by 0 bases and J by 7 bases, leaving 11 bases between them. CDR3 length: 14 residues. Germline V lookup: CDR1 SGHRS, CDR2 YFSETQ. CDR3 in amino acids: CASSLEAKGQPQHF. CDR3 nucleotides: TGCGCCAGCAGCTTGGAGGCTAAAGGCCAGCCCCAGCATTTT.

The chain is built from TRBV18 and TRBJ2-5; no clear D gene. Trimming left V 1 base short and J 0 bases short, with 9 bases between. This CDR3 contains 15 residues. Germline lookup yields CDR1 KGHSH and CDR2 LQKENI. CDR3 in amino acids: CASSPRVVNQETQYF. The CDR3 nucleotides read TGTGCCAGCTCACCACGCGTTGTAAACCAAGAGACCCAGTACTTC.

CDR3 coding DNA: TGTGCCAGCAGCTTAGTGGAGGGACACGGCTACACCTTC. Translating gives CASSLVEGHGYTF. The chain links TRBV11-3 to TRBJ1-2; D may be TRBD1 (6 bases). The CDR3 runs to 13 residues. Germline values: CDR1 SGHNT, CDR2 YENEEA. V was shortened by 1 base and J by 8 bases, with 11 bases between the two germline ends.

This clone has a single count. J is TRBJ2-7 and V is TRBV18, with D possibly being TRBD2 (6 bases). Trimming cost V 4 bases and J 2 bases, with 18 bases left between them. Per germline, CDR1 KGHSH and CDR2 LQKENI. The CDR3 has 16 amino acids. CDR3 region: CASSRSGGANTYEQYF. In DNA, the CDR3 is TGTGCCAGCTCACGTAGCGGCGGGGCGAACACCTACGAGCAGTACTTC.

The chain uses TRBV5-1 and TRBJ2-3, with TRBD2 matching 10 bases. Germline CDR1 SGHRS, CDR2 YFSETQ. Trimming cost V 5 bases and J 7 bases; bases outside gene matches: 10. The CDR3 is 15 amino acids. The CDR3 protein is CASRGLAGDLYTQYF. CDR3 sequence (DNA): TGCGCCAGCAGAGGGCTAGCGGGAGACCTTTATACGCAGTATTTT.

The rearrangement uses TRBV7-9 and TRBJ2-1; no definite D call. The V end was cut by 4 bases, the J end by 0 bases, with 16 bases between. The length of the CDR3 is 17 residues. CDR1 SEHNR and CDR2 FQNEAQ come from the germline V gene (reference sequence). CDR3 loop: CASSSFKATSSYNEQFF. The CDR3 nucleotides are TGTGCCAGCAGCTCCTTTAAGGCGACCTCCTCCTACAATGAGCAGTTCTTC.

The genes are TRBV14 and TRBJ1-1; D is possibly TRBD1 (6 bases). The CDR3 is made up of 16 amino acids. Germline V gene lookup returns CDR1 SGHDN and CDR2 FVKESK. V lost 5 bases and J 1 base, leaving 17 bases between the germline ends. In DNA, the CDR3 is TGTGCCAGCAGCTTATTGGCAGGGGTGAAGAACACTGAAGCTTTCTTT. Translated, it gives CASSLLAGVKNTEAFF.

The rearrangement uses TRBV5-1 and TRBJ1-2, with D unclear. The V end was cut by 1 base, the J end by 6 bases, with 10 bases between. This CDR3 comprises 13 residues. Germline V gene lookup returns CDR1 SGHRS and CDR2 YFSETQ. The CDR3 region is CASSLIPKDGYTF. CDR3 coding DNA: TGCGCCAGCAGCTTGATTCCGAAGGATGGCTACACCTTC.